Following are 9 T cell receptor beta chains from one sample sequenced in a study of T cell responses to AZD1222 COVID-19 vaccine. The table came from immunoSEQ multiplex PCR; TCRdb's copy has only in-frame clones and leaves some out. Among 150,000 to 200,000 clones listed, around 90% were seen once. The sequencing here drew on peripheral blood, taken 28 days after the second dose of the MenACWY control vaccine. The receptors were gathered from an adult who received the MenACWY meningococcal vaccine as a control.

The genes are TRBV28 and TRBJ2-5; 8 positions match TRBD2. Unmatched junction bases numbered 12, after V lost 5 bases and J lost 4 bases. In germline, CDR1 is MDHEN, CDR2 SYDVKM. This CDR3 contains 16 residues. The CDR3 protein is CASSASGLGIGETQYF. For the CDR3, the DNA is TGTGCCAGCAGTGCCTCGGGACTAGGAATTGGAGAGACCCAGTACTTC. The complete variable domain, with remaining parts taken from reference TRBV28 and TRBJ2-5, reads DVKVTQSSRYLVKRTGEKVFLECVQDMDHENMFWYRQDPGLGLRLIYFSYDVKMKEKGDIPEGYSVSREKKERFSLILESASTNQTSMYLCASSASGLGIGETQYFGPGTRLLVL.

This clone was counted once. The V gene is TRBV5-8, the J gene TRBJ2-7; D uncertain. V dropped 4 bases and J dropped 3 bases, with 8 bases sitting between them. This CDR3 spans 12 amino acids. Germline V gene lookup returns CDR1 SGHTS and CDR2 YDEGEE. The CDR3 DNA is TGTGCCAGCAGCCCGTTCATCTACGAGCAGTACTTC. It translates to CASSPFIYEQYF.

The chain has TRBV15 and TRBJ1-4; 10 bases align to TRBD1. CDR3 size: 14 residues. The germline CDR1 and CDR2 sequences are LNHNV and YYDKDF (reference sequence). V shed 6 bases and J 6 bases; nucleotides not matched to a gene: 4. The CDR3 DNA sequence: TGTGCCACCAGACCGGACAGGGGGGATGAAAAACTGTTTTTT. Translation gives CATRPDRGDEKLFF.

This chain uses TRBV11-3 with TRBJ2-2; D perhaps matches TRBD2 (5 bases). Trimming cost V 7 bases and J 15 bases, with 6 bases left between them. The CDR3 is 8 residues long. Germline V gives CDR1 SGHNT, CDR2 YENEEA. The CDR3 region is CASKRMFF. Written as DNA, the CDR3 is TGTGCCAGCAAGCGGATGTTTTTT.

The chain recombines TRBV27 with TRBJ2-7, with 12 nucleotides matching TRBD2. The germline gives CDR1 MNHEY, CDR2 SMNVEV (reference sequence). The V segment lost 5 bases and the J segment 3 bases; nucleotides outside the gene matches: 8. The length of the CDR3 is 16 residues. For the CDR3, the DNA is TGTGCCAGCAGTCCCCTGACTAGCGGGAGTTTCTACGAGCAGTACTTC. This gives the protein CASSPLTSGSFYEQYF.

J is TRBJ2-1 and V is TRBV28; D might be TRBD1 or TRBD2, each matching 5 bases. The CDR3 is 16 amino acids. Trimming pared 6 bases from V and 4 bases from J, leaving 19 bases between. CDR1 MDHEN and CDR2 SYDVKM come from the germline V gene. The CDR3 protein is CASSPMGPSIYNEQFF. The CDR3 DNA is TGTGCCAGCAGCCCTATGGGACCTTCGATATACAATGAGCAGTTCTTC.

CDR3 region: CASSLEGGNFYEQYF. CDR3 coding DNA: TGTGCCAGCAGTTTGGAGGGCGGGAACTTCTACGAGCAGTACTTC. The V and J genes are TRBV28 and TRBJ2-7, with D maybe TRBD2 (6 bases). In germline, CDR1 is MDHEN, CDR2 SYDVKM. The CDR3 runs 15 residues. V lost 3 bases to trimming and J lost 3 bases, with 15 bases between them.

The V gene is TRBV6-2 or TRBV6-3, the J gene TRBJ2-6, with 8 bases that match TRBD2. Germline CDR1 is MNHEY and CDR2 is SVGEGT. The CDR3 covers 16 residues. Losses at the gene ends were 6 bases for V and 2 bases for J; bases not matched to a gene: 6. The CDR3 is CASSHPGGAGANVLTF. For the CDR3, the DNA is TGTGCCAGCAGCCACCCGGGGGGGGCTGGGGCCAACGTCCTGACTTTC.

The chain is built from TRBV24-1 and TRBJ2-7, with D uncertain. V was shortened by 9 bases and J by 3 bases, with 14 bases between the two germline ends. This CDR3 is built from 13 residues. The germline gives CDR1 KGHDR, CDR2 SFDVKD. The CDR3 DNA follows: TGTGCCACCCCCAGAGGTATTAACTACGAGCAGTACTTC. This gives the protein CATPRGINYEQYF.